This T cell receptor beta chain comes out of a study of spatial heterogeneity in lung cancer. Study results and caveats: For expanded intratumoral alpha and beta TCRs, counts tracked tumor mutation counts. Ubiquitous expanded TCR counts tracked ubiquitous nonsynonymous mutations; regional expanded TCR counts tracked regional nonsynonymous mutations.

The time point was: sample taken at primary tumor resection. The donors comprised about 65 untreated early-stage non-small cell lung cancer patients. Frozen PBMC, nontumor lung or tumor provided whole RNA, which was sequenced unsorted. V dropped 5 bases and J dropped 1 base, with 15 bases sitting between them. The CDR3 totals 16 residues. Germline V gives CDR1 PRHDT, CDR2 FYEKMQ (reference sequence). As for this clonotype: Its antigen is still unknown.

TCRdb redid the calling of the 5' RACE reads with MiXCR, one entry per CDR3 protein. The top ten clones hold roughly a quarter of a sample with 13,000 or so distinct CDR3 sequences, under 6% of them seen once. This sequence originates from a male donor with early-stage non-small cell lung cancer. V is TRBV13 and J is TRBJ2-4; D may be TRBD1 (6 bases). This sample comprised lung tumor tissue, obtained at surgery. The CDR3 DNA sequence: TGTGCCAGCAGCAACCACCCAACAGGGGCCAAAAACATTCAGTACTTC. Residues: CASSNHPTGAKNIQYF.